The T cell receptor (beta chain) described here comes from a study of blood T cell repertoires in COVID-19. Whole-study context: There were acute and convalescent COVID-19 samples, and they came from the United States, Italy and Spain. Sample material is recorded as cDNA or gDNA derived from T cells, B-cell-depleted T cells, or PBMCs.

The V gene lost 4 bases and the J gene lost 4 bases, with 17 bases spanning the gap. Per the germline V gene, CDR1 is SGHRS and CDR2 is YFSETQ. The CDR3 has 15 amino acids. Original methodology: Reference gene primer amplification gave nucleated cell count estimates. TCRdb's copy holds only in-frame clones and misses some; the assay was immunoSEQ multiplex PCR. V and J calls and clone size are copied from that table; D and trimming were computed from the DNA. The sample holds approximately 50,000 clones, about 86% seen once. The TCR originated in a woman older than 75 with acute or convalescent COVID-19. The sample was peripheral blood. The chain couples TRBV5-1 to TRBJ1-1, with a possible D match to TRBD1 (5 bases). CDR3 DNA: TGCGCCAGCAGCCCCCCGCAGGGTCGCCTCACTGAAGCTTTCTTT. This encodes CASSPPQGRLTEAFF.